This TCR beta chain emerged from a study of a mutant IDH1 vaccine in newly diagnosed glioma. On the study more broadly: The start of vaccination came 4-6 weeks after radiotherapy alone, or with temozolomide cycles.

Profiling relied on immunoSEQ multiplex PCR, and the TCRdb table lists in-frame clones only, not all of them. The table records roughly 60,000 clones, around 84% of them present only once. Time point in this sample: week 5, during vaccination. Each dose of the vaccine consisted of 300 ug of mutant IDH1 20-mer peptide, with topical imiquimod. Germline V gene sequence: CDR1 SGHRS, CDR2 YFSETQ. The CDR3 runs to 15 residues. V dropped 0 bases and J dropped 3; count of bases not matched to a gene: 2. Notes on this clone: Its matching antigen is unknown.

The TCR was taken from a woman between 45 and 60 years old with glioma. The sequenced sample was PBMCs, obtained from a glioma patient whose treatment included an IDH1 peptide vaccine. The chain employs TRBV5-1 and TRBJ2-3; TRBD1 matches at 9 bases. CDR3 in amino acids: CASSLGGQGTDTQYF. In nucleotides, the CDR3 is TGCGCCAGCAGCTTGGGGGGACAGGGTACAGATACGCAGTATTTT.